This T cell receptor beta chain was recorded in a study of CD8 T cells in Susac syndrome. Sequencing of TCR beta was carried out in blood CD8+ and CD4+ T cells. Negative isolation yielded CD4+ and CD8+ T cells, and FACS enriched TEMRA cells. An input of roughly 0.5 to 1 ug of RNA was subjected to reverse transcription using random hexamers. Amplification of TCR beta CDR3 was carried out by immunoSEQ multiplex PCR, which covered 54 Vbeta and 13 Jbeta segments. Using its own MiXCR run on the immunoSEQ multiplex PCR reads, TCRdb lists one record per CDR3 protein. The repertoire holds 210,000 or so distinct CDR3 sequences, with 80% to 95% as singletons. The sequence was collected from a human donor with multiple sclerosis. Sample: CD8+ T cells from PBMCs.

The CDR3 here is CASSLPGDDLEKLFF. The CDR3 DNA sequence: TGTGCCAGCAGCTTACCAGGTGATGATCTTGAAAAACTGTTTTTT. The gene calls are TRBV11-2 and TRBJ1-4; D remains unclear. Trimming pared 2 bases from V and 7 bases from J, leaving 14 bases between. CDR3 length equals 15 residues. CDR1 and CDR2 (germline): SGHAT, FQNNGV.